This record looks at one T cell receptor (beta chain) sequence and its context. This clonotype is categorized as medium-sized (0.01 to 0.1%). This clone's antigen is unknown. There are no base qualities to consult, and no much larger clone falls within one base. The time point label, read with the paper, signifies: sample taken at primary tumor resection. Donors were about 70 patients with early-stage, untreated non-small cell lung cancer from the lung TRACERx cohort. For TCR sequencing, whole RNA was extracted from tumor and nontumor lung tissue, or from cryopreserved PBMC samples, and no cell sorting was done. Patients were selected for TCR sequencing only if sufficient RNA was available from at least two tumor regions. Before being selected, tumor and adjacent nontumor lung specimens were reviewed by a lung pathologist. The record originates from a study of spatial heterogeneity in lung cancer (dated by TCRdb to the late 2010s). Study-level background: Beta-chain transcripts were consistently detected in greater numbers than alpha-chain transcripts, which likely reflects a higher abundance of beta-chain transcripts. In the raw uncorrected reads, each unique combination of TCR and UMI appeared more than ten times on average. In non-small cell lung cancer, the study quantitatively compared TCR alpha and beta repertoires across several tumor regions, matched nontumor lung, and blood. Nonsynonymous mutation counts, determined by whole-exome sequencing of tumor tissue, were related to features of the TCR repertoire. Both alpha and beta chains were TCR-sequenced in samples taken at surgery, namely 220 tumor regions, around 70 matched nontumor lung samples and 55 to 60 PBMC samples.

Preparation of the library involved 5' RACE. TCRdb names NextSeq 500 as the instrument used. In the TCR library protocol, a unique molecular identifier was attached to each TCR cDNA molecule so that PCR and sequencing errors could be corrected. On the authors' methods: Decombinator tools were used for TCR identification, UMI-based error correction and CDR3 extraction. Expanded TCRs were defined as those above a frequency of 2 per 1,000, corresponding to the top 1% of the tumor frequency distribution. Renyi diversity was calculated using the R vegan package after each repertoire was subsampled 100 times to 5,000 TCRs. CDR3 similarity networks were constructed using string-kernel similarity of amino acid triplets, with links drawn between CDR3s whose pairwise similarity was above 0.82. TCRdb reprocessed the public reads (quality trimming at Q25 with fastp, clone calling with MiXCR) and kept in-frame beta chains. CDR3 protein sequences are deduplicated, and each keeps its most common genes and DNA. The V and J calls reflect TCRdb's pipeline rather than the authors' work. Counted in this sample were 3,000 or so distinct CDR3 sequences; 7.9% of them appeared once. The ten largest clones represent about a fifth of the sample.

Summary of the overall study and its limitations: Confirming at a functional level the hypothesis that regional TCRs recognize regional mutations was considered to require additional single-cell paired TCR alpha and beta sequencing.

Sequenced here: normal lung tissue next to the tumor, sampled at surgery. The TCR was taken from a male donor with early-stage non-small cell lung cancer.

The nucleotide sequence is given as TGTGCCAGCACCCCGGGACTAGCGTTATACGAGCAGTACTTC. It codes for CASTPGLALYEQYF. In this chain, TRBV3-1 is recombined with TRBJ2-7, and TRBD2 aligns with 10 junction nucleotides. Here V drops 7 bases and J drops 4 bases, and the junction holds 7 bases not matched to any gene. The CDR3 contains 14 residues, cysteine and phenylalanine counted. Only the CDR3 DNA stays, 42 bases, in frame from base 1. The germline V gene (reference sequence) specifies LGHDT as CDR1 and YNNKEL as CDR2.